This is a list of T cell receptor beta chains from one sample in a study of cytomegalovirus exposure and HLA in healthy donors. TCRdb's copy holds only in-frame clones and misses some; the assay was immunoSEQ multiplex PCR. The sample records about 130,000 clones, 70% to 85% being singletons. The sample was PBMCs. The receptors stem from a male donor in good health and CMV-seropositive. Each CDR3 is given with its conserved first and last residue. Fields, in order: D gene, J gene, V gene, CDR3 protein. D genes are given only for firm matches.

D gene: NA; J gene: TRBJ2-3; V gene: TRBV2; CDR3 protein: CASSEQVSTDTQYF
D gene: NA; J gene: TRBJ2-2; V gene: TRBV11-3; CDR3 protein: CASSLRGQGYTGELFF
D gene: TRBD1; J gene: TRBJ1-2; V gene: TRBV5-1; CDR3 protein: CASSLGPTGFTSPYTF
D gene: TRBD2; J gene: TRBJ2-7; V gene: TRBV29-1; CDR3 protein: CSVSGVAGGTYEQYF
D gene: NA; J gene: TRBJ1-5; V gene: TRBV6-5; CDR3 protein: CASSYSNEGGQPQHF
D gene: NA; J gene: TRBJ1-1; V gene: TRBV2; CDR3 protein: CASSVSPTGSNTEAFF
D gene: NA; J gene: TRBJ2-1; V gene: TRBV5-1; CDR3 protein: CASSLATGLNEQFF
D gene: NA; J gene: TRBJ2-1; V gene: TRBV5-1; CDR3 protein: CASSLGEYNEQFF
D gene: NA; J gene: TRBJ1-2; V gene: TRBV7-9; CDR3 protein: CASSLQGAGYGYTF
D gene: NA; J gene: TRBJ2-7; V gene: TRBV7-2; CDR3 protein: CASTTRGGAYEQYF
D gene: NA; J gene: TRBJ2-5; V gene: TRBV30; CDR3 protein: CAWSLNLIETQYF
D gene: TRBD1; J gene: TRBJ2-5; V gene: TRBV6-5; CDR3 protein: CASRRQGSLTQYF
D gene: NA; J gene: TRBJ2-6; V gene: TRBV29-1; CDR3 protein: CSVSVQGSGANGLTF
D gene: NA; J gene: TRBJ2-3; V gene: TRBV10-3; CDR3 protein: CATTTGGSSTDTQYF